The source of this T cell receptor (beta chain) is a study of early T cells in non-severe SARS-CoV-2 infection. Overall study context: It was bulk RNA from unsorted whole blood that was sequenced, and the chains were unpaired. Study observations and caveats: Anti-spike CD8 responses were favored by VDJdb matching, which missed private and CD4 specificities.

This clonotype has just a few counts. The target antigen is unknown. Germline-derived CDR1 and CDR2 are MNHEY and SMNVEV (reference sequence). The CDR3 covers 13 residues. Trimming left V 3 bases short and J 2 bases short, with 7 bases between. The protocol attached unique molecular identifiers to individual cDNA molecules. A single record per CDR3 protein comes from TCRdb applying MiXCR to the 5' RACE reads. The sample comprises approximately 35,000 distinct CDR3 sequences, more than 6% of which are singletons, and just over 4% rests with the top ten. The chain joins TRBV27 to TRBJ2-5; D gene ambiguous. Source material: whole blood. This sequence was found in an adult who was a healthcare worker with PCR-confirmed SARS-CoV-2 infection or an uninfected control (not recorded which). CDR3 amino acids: CASSLAEQETQYF. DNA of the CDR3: TGTGCCAGCAGTTTGGCGGAACAAGAGACCCAGTACTTC.